The T cell receptor (beta chain) described here comes from a study of blood T cell repertoires in COVID-19. Across the whole study: Samples came from the United States, Italy and Spain, spanning acute and convalescent COVID-19.

Sequenced by immunoSEQ multiplex PCR; TCRdb stores in-frame clones only, minus some. The sample records roughly 130,000 clones, more than 75% being singletons. Unmatched junction bases numbered 4, after V lost 5 bases and J lost 4 bases. CDR1 and CDR2 from the germline V gene are LGHDT and YNNKEL (reference sequence). This CDR3 has 13 residues. The material sequenced was peripheral blood. The chain recombines TRBV3-1 (or the pseudogene TRBV3-2) with TRBJ1-2, with 7 bases that match TRBD1. This clonotype originated in a man in his forties or fifties with active COVID-19. CDR3 amino acids: CASSGGQSYGYTF. The CDR3 DNA reads as TGTGCCAGCAGCGGGGGACAGTCCTATGGCTACACCTTC.